A selection of T cell receptor beta chains follows, all from one sample in a study of identical twins. TCRdb reprocessed the 5' RACE reads with MiXCR, giving one entry per CDR3 protein. The table records around 510,000 distinct CDR3 sequences, around an eighth of them present only once. These sequences were also reported in another study, on yellow fever vaccine responses in identical twins.

Material: CD4+ T cells sorted from blood. These receptors came from a woman aged 18-30 years in good health. The CDR3 runs from the conserved cysteine through the conserved F or W. Each record gives: D gene, V gene, J gene, clone size, CDR3 protein, CDR3 DNA. The D gene is left open where the match is weak. The size entry is marked missing in some rows and otherwise reads once, few, many or a size class.

d_gene: NA
v_gene: TRBV5-4
j_gene: TRBJ2-1
abundance: NA
CDR3aa: CASSGGEAYNEQFF
CDR3nt: TGTGCCAGCAGCGGAGGAGAAGCCTACAATGAGCAGTTCTTC

d_gene: NA
v_gene: TRBV28
j_gene: TRBJ2-7
abundance: NA
CDR3aa: CASASPYEQYF
CDR3nt: TGTGCCAGCGCATCTCCCTACGAGCAGTACTTC

d_gene: NA
v_gene: TRBV7-9
j_gene: TRBJ2-3
abundance: NA
CDR3aa: CASSPITGPSGTDTQYF
CDR3nt: TGTGCCAGCAGCCCGATAACAGGGCCCTCTGGGACAGATACGCAGTATTTT

d_gene: TRBD1
v_gene: TRBV7-2
j_gene: TRBJ2-7
abundance: few
CDR3aa: CASSWTGGRYEQYF
CDR3nt: TGTGCCAGCAGCTGGACAGGGGGCCGCTACGAGCAGTACTTC

d_gene: NA
v_gene: TRBV14
j_gene: TRBJ2-3
abundance: NA
CDR3aa: CASSLARPATQYF
CDR3nt: TGTGCCAGCAGCCTCGCCCGACCAGCTACGCAGTATTTT

d_gene: NA
v_gene: TRBV28
j_gene: TRBJ2-4
abundance: many
CDR3aa: CASSFEGAKNIQYF
CDR3nt: TGTGCCAGCAGTTTTGAGGGGGCCAAAAACATTCAGTACTTC

d_gene: NA
v_gene: TRBV30
j_gene: TRBJ2-6
abundance: NA
CDR3aa: CAWSPGPGANVLSF
CDR3nt: TGTGCCTGGAGTCCAGGACCTGGGGCCAACGTCCTGTCTTTC

d_gene: NA
v_gene: TRBV2
j_gene: TRBJ2-5
abundance: many
CDR3aa: CASSGGQETQYF
CDR3nt: TGCGCCAGCAGTGGGGGGCAAGAGACCCAGTACTTC

d_gene: NA
v_gene: TRBV7-2
j_gene: TRBJ1-6
abundance: NA
CDR3aa: CASSQRGGNSPLHF
CDR3nt: TGTGCCAGCAGCCAGCGGGGCGGTAATTCACCCCTCCACTTT

d_gene: NA
v_gene: TRBV28
j_gene: TRBJ1-2
abundance: NA
CDR3aa: CASSLSGLNYGYTF
CDR3nt: TGTGCCAGCAGTTTATCAGGGTTAAACTATGGCTACACCTTC

d_gene: NA
v_gene: TRBV6-1
j_gene: TRBJ2-2
abundance: few
CDR3aa: CASTLQGNTGELFF
CDR3nt: TGTGCCAGCACCCTACAGGGCAACACCGGGGAGCTGTTTTTT

d_gene: TRBD2
v_gene: TRBV4-3
j_gene: TRBJ2-1
abundance: many
CDR3aa: CASSQGVSGRTRQFF
CDR3nt: TGCGCCAGCAGCCAAGGGGTTAGCGGGAGAACGCGGCAGTTCTTC

d_gene: NA
v_gene: TRBV7-7
j_gene: TRBJ2-5
abundance: NA
CDR3aa: CASSLDNTGRGETQYF
CDR3nt: TGTGCTAGCAGCTTAGATAACACAGGGAGAGGGGAGACCCAGTACTTC

d_gene: NA
v_gene: TRBV15
j_gene: TRBJ2-7
abundance: NA
CDR3aa: CATIRQSDYEQYF
CDR3nt: TGTGCCACCATCCGACAGTCGGACTACGAGCAGTACTTC

d_gene: NA
v_gene: TRBV9
j_gene: TRBJ2-1
abundance: NA
CDR3aa: CASSVGLVSYNEQFF
CDR3nt: TGTGCCAGCAGCGTAGGACTAGTCTCCTACAATGAGCAGTTCTTC

d_gene: TRBD2
v_gene: TRBV24-1
j_gene: TRBJ2-3
abundance: few
CDR3aa: CATSDVAGHSPDTQYF
CDR3nt: TGTGCCACCAGTGATGTAGCGGGGCATTCCCCCGATACGCAGTATTTT

d_gene: TRBD2
v_gene: TRBV5-6
j_gene: TRBJ2-6
abundance: NA
CDR3aa: CASSLGIAGVPSGANVLTF
CDR3nt: TGTGCCAGCAGCTTGGGGATAGCGGGAGTTCCCTCTGGGGCCAACGTCCTGACTTTC

d_gene: NA
v_gene: TRBV29-1
j_gene: TRBJ2-1
abundance: many
CDR3aa: CSVQTVEQFF
CDR3nt: TGCAGCGTTCAGACGGTTGAGCAGTTCTTC

d_gene: NA
v_gene: TRBV20-1
j_gene: TRBJ2-5
abundance: few
CDR3aa: CSARRPGQPYQETQYF
CDR3nt: TGCAGTGCTAGAAGACCAGGACAGCCATACCAAGAGACCCAGTACTTC

d_gene: NA
v_gene: TRBV13
j_gene: TRBJ2-7
abundance: few
CDR3aa: CASSPPRGEQYF
CDR3nt: TGTGCCAGCAGCCCGCCCCGCGGCGAGCAGTACTTC

d_gene: TRBD1
v_gene: TRBV5-6
j_gene: TRBJ2-7
abundance: NA
CDR3aa: CASSRTGDREQYF
CDR3nt: TGTGCCAGCAGCCGGACAGGGGATCGCGAGCAGTACTTC

d_gene: TRBD2
v_gene: TRBV7-2
j_gene: TRBJ2-7
abundance: NA
CDR3aa: CASSPSSGRTREQYF
CDR3nt: TGTGCCAGCAGCCCTTCTAGCGGGAGGACGCGAGAGCAGTACTTC

d_gene: TRBD2
v_gene: TRBV5-1
j_gene: TRBJ2-1
abundance: NA
CDR3aa: CASRLGTSVYNEQFF
CDR3nt: TGCGCCAGCCGCTTGGGGACTAGCGTCTACAATGAGCAGTTCTTC

d_gene: TRBD2
v_gene: TRBV7-2
j_gene: TRBJ2-3
abundance: NA
CDR3aa: CASSAASGGTDTQYF
CDR3nt: TGTGCCAGCAGCGCTGCCAGCGGGGGGACAGATACGCAGTATTTT

d_gene: NA
v_gene: TRBV24-1
j_gene: TRBJ2-3
abundance: few
CDR3aa: CATSYADTQYF
CDR3nt: TGTGCCACGAGCTATGCAGATACGCAGTATTTT

d_gene: TRBD1
v_gene: TRBV6-5
j_gene: TRBJ1-5
abundance: few
CDR3aa: CASSYHRDSSNQPQHF
CDR3nt: TGTGCCAGCAGTTACCACCGGGACAGTAGCAATCAGCCCCAGCATTTT

d_gene: TRBD2
v_gene: TRBV3-1
j_gene: TRBJ2-1
abundance: NA
CDR3aa: CASSQGASGSMYEQFF
CDR3nt: TGTGCCAGCAGCCAAGGTGCTAGCGGGAGTATGTATGAGCAGTTCTTC

d_gene: TRBD2
v_gene: TRBV7-3
j_gene: TRBJ2-1
abundance: few
CDR3aa: CASSLTSGGAFEQFF
CDR3nt: TGTGCCAGCAGCTTAACTAGCGGGGGGGCCTTTGAGCAGTTCTTC

d_gene: NA
v_gene: TRBV3-1
j_gene: TRBJ2-7
abundance: many
CDR3aa: CASSQDYEQYF
CDR3nt: TGTGCCAGCAGCCAAGATTACGAGCAGTACTTC

d_gene: NA
v_gene: TRBV29-1
j_gene: TRBJ2-1
abundance: many
CDR3aa: CSVAPGLNNEQFF
CDR3nt: TGCAGCGTTGCCCCAGGGCTTAACAATGAGCAGTTCTTC

d_gene: TRBD2
v_gene: TRBV2
j_gene: TRBJ2-1
abundance: few
CDR3aa: CASWGASGVYNEQFF
CDR3nt: TGTGCCAGCTGGGGAGCTAGCGGGGTCTACAATGAGCAGTTCTTC

d_gene: NA
v_gene: TRBV10-3
j_gene: TRBJ2-2
abundance: NA
CDR3aa: CAISESSSGELFF
CDR3nt: TGTGCCATCAGTGAGTCTTCGTCCGGGGAGCTGTTTTTT

d_gene: NA
v_gene: TRBV5-1
j_gene: TRBJ2-5
abundance: NA
CDR3aa: CASSFKGAQETQYF
CDR3nt: TGCGCCAGCAGCTTTAAGGGAGCCCAAGAGACCCAGTACTTC

d_gene: TRBD1
v_gene: TRBV2
j_gene: TRBJ1-2
abundance: NA
CDR3aa: CASRERTGANYGYTF
CDR3nt: TGTGCCAGCAGGGAACGGACAGGGGCTAACTATGGCTACACCTTC

d_gene: TRBD1
v_gene: TRBV7-2
j_gene: TRBJ2-1
abundance: few
CDR3aa: CASSSERQGRYNEQFF
CDR3nt: TGTGCCAGCAGCTCAGAGAGACAGGGGCGGTACAATGAGCAGTTCTTC

d_gene: NA
v_gene: TRBV4-2
j_gene: TRBJ2-1
abundance: NA
CDR3aa: CASSQRWGDARSFSYNEQFF
CDR3nt: TGTGCCAGCAGCCAACGGTGGGGCGACGCGAGGAGTTTTTCCTACAATGAGCAGTTCTTC

d_gene: TRBD2
v_gene: TRBV18
j_gene: TRBJ2-5
abundance: NA
CDR3aa: CASSPRGRAGGLKTQYF
CDR3nt: TGTGCCAGCTCACCACGGGGCCGAGCGGGAGGGCTAAAGACCCAGTACTTC

d_gene: NA
v_gene: TRBV27
j_gene: TRBJ1-1
abundance: few
CDR3aa: CASSPRQPNTEDFF
CDR3nt: TGTGCCAGCAGTCCGAGACAGCCTAACACTGAAGATTTCTTT

d_gene: TRBD1
v_gene: TRBV5-1
j_gene: TRBJ2-7
abundance: NA
CDR3aa: CASSLAIRTGTYEQYF
CDR3nt: TGCGCCAGCAGCTTGGCCATTAGGACAGGGACCTACGAGCAGTACTTC

d_gene: TRBD2
v_gene: TRBV15
j_gene: TRBJ2-1
abundance: NA
CDR3aa: CATSREFAGGFYNEQFF
CDR3nt: TGTGCCACCAGCAGAGAGTTTGCGGGGGGGTTTTACAATGAGCAGTTCTTC

d_gene: TRBD1
v_gene: TRBV6-5
j_gene: TRBJ2-7
abundance: NA
CDR3aa: CASSLPGQLIGEQYF
CDR3nt: TGTGCCAGCAGCTTACCGGGACAGCTTATCGGCGAGCAGTACTTC

d_gene: TRBD1
v_gene: TRBV12-5
j_gene: TRBJ1-5
abundance: NA
CDR3aa: CASGFSETQGYSNQPQHF
CDR3nt: TGTGCTAGTGGTTTTTCCGAAACACAGGGGTATAGCAATCAGCCCCAGCATTTT